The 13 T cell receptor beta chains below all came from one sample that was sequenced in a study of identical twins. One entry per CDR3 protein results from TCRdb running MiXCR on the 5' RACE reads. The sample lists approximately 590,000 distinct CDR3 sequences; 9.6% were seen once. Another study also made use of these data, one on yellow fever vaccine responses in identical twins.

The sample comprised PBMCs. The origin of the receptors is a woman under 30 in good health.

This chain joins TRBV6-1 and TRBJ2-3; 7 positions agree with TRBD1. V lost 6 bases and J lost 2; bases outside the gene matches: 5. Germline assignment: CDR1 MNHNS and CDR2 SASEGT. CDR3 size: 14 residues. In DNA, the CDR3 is TGTGCCAGCAGCGCAGGGGGATCCACAGATACGCAGTATTTT. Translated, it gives CASSAGGSTDTQYF.

The chain's CDR3 is CASRGTGVNQPQHF. The CDR3 DNA reads TGTGCCAGCCGAGGGACAGGGGTCAATCAGCCCCAGCATTTT. V and J are TRBV3-1 and TRBJ1-5; TRBD1 aligns across 10 bases. This CDR3 comprises 14 residues. Unmatched junction bases numbered 4, after V lost 8 bases and J lost 3 bases. Germline-derived CDR1 and CDR2 are LGHDT and YNNKEL (reference sequence).

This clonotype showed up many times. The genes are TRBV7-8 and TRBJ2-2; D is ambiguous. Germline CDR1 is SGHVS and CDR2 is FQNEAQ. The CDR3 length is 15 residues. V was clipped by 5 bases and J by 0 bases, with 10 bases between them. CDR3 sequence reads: CASSRTDTNTGELFF. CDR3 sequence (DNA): TGTGCCAGCAGCAGGACCGACACGAACACCGGGGAGCTGTTTTTT.

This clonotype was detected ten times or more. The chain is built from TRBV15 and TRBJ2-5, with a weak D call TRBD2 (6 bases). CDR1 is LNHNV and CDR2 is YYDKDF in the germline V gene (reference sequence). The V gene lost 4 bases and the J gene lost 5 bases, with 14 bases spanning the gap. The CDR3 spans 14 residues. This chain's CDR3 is CATSNGGSGETQYF. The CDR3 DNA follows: TGTGCCACCAGCAATGGAGGTAGCGGTGAGACCCAGTACTTC. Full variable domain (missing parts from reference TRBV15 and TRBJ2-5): DAMVIQNPRYQVTQFGKPVTLSCSQTLNHNVMYWYQQKSSQAPKLLFHYYDKDFNNEADTPDNFQSRRPNTSFCFLDIRSPGLGDTAMYLCATSNGGSGETQYFGPGTRLLVL.

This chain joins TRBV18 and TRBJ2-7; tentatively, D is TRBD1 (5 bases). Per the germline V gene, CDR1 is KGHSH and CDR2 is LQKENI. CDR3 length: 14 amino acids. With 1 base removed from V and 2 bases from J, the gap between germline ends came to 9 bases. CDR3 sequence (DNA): TGTGCCAGCTCACCACTACAGGTCGCCTACGAGCAGTACTTC. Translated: CASSPLQVAYEQYF.

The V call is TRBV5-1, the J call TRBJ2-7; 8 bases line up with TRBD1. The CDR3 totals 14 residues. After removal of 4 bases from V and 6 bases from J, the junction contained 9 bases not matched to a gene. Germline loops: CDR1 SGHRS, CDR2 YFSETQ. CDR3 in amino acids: CASSPRTGLFEQYF. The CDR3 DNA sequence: TGCGCCAGCAGCCCCAGGACAGGGTTGTTCGAGCAGTACTTC.

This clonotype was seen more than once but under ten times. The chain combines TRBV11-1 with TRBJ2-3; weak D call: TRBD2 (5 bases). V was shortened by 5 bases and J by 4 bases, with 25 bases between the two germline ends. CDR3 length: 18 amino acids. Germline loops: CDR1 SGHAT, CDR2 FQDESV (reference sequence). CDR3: CASSPMLRLKFGPDTQYF. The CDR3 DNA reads TGTGCCAGCAGCCCCATGCTCAGACTAAAATTCGGCCCAGATACGCAGTATTTT.

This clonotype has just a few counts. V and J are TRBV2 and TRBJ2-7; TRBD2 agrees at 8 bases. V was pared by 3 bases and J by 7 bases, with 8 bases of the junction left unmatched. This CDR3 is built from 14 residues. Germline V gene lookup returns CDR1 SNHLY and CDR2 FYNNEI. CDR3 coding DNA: TGTGCCAGCAGTGAGGTGGGACTAGGGACGGAGCAGTACTTC. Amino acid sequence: CASSEVGLGTEQYF.

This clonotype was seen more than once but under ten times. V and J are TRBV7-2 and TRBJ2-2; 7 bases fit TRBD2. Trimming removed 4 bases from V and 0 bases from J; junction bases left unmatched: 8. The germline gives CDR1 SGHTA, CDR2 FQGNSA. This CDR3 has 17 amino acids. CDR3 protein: CASSSPPSGSNTGELFF. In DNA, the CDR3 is TGTGCCAGCAGCTCCCCCCCTAGCGGTTCGAACACCGGGGAGCTGTTTTTT.

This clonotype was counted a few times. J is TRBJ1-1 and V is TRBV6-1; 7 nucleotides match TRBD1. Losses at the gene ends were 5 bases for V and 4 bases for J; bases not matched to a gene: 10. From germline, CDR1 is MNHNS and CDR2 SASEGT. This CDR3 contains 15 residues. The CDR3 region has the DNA TGTGCCAGCAGTCGAGACAGGGCTGGTTCCACTGAAGCTTTCTTT. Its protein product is CASSRDRAGSTEAFF.

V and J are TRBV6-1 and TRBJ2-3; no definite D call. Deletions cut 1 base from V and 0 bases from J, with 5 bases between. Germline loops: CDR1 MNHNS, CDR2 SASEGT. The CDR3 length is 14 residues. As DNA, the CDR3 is TGTGCCAGCAGTGAAGAATACAGCACAGATACGCAGTATTTT. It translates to CASSEEYSTDTQYF.

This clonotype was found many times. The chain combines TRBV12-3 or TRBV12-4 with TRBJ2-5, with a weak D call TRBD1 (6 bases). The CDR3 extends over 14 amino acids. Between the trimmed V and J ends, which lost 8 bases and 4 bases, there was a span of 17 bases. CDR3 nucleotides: TGTGCCAGCTGCTTTGGGGGCTTCGTAGAGACCCAGTACTTC. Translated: CASCFGGFVETQYF.

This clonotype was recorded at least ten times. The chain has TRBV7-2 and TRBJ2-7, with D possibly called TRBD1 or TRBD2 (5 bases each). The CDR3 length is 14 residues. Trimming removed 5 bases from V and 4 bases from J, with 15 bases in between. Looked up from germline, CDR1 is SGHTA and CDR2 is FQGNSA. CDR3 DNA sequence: TGTGCCAGCAGCCCCGGGGACCGAAGATACGAGCAGTACTTC. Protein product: CASSPGDRRYEQYF.